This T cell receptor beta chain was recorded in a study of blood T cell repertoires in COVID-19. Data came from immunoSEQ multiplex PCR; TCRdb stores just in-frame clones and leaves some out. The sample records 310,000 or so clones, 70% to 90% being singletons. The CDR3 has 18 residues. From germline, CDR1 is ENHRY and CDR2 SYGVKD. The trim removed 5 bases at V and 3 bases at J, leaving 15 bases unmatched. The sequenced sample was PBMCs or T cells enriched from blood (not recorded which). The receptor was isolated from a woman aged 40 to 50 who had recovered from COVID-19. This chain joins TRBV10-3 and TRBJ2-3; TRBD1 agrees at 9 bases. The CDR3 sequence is CAISTSQQGAILTDTQYF. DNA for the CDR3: TGTGCCATCAGTACCAGCCAACAGGGGGCGATTTTAACAGATACGCAGTATTTT.